These 16 T cell receptor beta chains were all obtained from the same sample, sequenced in a study of naive and memory T cell subsets. An equimolar mix of two oligonucleotides served as the beta constant-region primer for TRBC1 and TRBC2. In TCRdb, the UMI-ligation and nested PCR reads were re-called with MiXCR into one record per CDR3 protein. The sample includes some 85,000 distinct CDR3 sequences, less than 15% of them seen just once. Source material: central memory CD4+ T cells from blood. The origin of the receptors is a human donor in good health.

The sample holds many counts of this clonotype. This rearrangement joins TRBV12-3 or TRBV12-4 to TRBJ2-7; tentative D call: TRBD1 (5 bases). The CDR3 covers 11 residues. The V end was cut by 5 bases, the J end by 6 bases, with 8 bases between. The CDR3, as DNA: TGTGCCAGCAGTCTAGACAGCGAGCAGTACTTC. Protein: CASSLDSEQYF.

The table lists this clonotype with a few counts. The chain carries TRBV30 and TRBJ2-7, with unresolved D. This CDR3 contains 16 residues. Germline assignment: CDR1 GTSNPN and CDR2 SVGIG (reference sequence). V lost 2 bases to trimming and J lost 3 bases, with 20 bases between them. The CDR3 bases are TGTGCCTGGAGTCTAGGACCCGAGTGGAAGGGCTACGAGCAGTACTTC. Translating it yields CAWSLGPEWKGYEQYF.

The chain employs TRBV7-9 and TRBJ2-1, with D tentatively TRBD1 or TRBD2 (5 bases each). From germline, CDR1 is SEHNR and CDR2 FQNEAQ (reference sequence). The CDR3 spans 15 residues. The V end lost 1 base, the J end lost 7 bases, and 14 bases lay between the germline ends. In DNA, the CDR3 is TGTGCCAGCAGCTTAGTGGGGACCCACCAAAATGAGCAGTTCTTC. Its translation is CASSLVGTHQNEQFF.

This clonotype was detected many times. The genes are TRBV11-2 and TRBJ2-7; D is perhaps TRBD2 (5 bases). The CDR3 is made up of 12 amino acids. CDR1 and CDR2 from the germline V gene are SGHAT and FQNNGV. V was shortened by 5 bases and J by 3 bases, with 8 bases between the two germline ends. CDR3 nucleotide sequence: TGTGCCAGCAGCCCAGGACTCTACGAGCAGTACTTC. Amino acid sequence: CASSPGLYEQYF.

This sequence joins TRBV21-1 and TRBJ2-1. TRBV21-1 constitutes a pseudogene. The CDR3 has 17 amino acids. DNA of the CDR3: TGTGACAGCAACCTCGCCTTCGACGCAAGCTCCTACAATGAGCAGTTCTTC. It specifies CDSNLAFDASSYNEQFF.

This clonotype turned up a few times. This chain uses TRBV19 with TRBJ2-1; 7 bases line up with TRBD1. The CDR3 runs 15 residues. With V trimmed by 3 bases and J by 4 bases, 6 bases remained unmatched. Per the germline V gene, CDR1 is LNHDA and CDR2 is SQIVND (reference sequence). This CDR3 is CASSITGVSYNEQFF. CDR3 nucleotides: TGTGCCAGTAGTATCACAGGGGTTTCATACAATGAGCAGTTCTTC.

This clonotype has more than one count but fewer than ten. This chain connects TRBV10-3 to TRBJ2-5, with no clear D. Looked up from germline, CDR1 is ENHRY and CDR2 is SYGVKD. The CDR3 totals 12 residues. With 0 bases removed from V and 9 bases from J, the gap between germline ends came to 8 bases. As DNA, the CDR3 is TGTGCCATCAGTGAGTCGAATGATCCCCAGTACTTC. The encoded protein is CAISESNDPQYF.

The gene calls are TRBV4-1 and TRBJ2-1; the match to TRBD2 covers 13 bases. V trimming: 5 bases; J trimming: 15 bases; junction bases outside the gene matches: 7. The CDR3 has 13 amino acids. Per the germline V gene, CDR1 is MGHRA and CDR2 is YSYEKL. The CDR3 DNA follows: TGCGCCAGCAGCGAACTAGCGGGAGGGCCATCGTTCTTC. The encoded protein is CASSELAGGPSFF.

The chain recombines TRBV7-9 with TRBJ1-4; TRBD1 is a possible D gene (6 bases). Per the germline V gene, CDR1 is SEHNR and CDR2 is FQNEAQ (reference sequence). The V gene lost 4 bases and the J gene lost 3 bases, with 12 bases spanning the gap. There are 15 residues in the CDR3. The CDR3 DNA follows: TGTGCCAGCAGCTACGCAGGGGATTCTAATGAAAAACTGTTTTTT. It codes for CASSYAGDSNEKLFF.

The chain recombines TRBV7-9 with TRBJ2-2, with D unclear. Germline V lookup: CDR1 SEHNR, CDR2 FQNEAQ (reference sequence). The V end was cut by 2 bases, the J end by 3 bases, with 10 bases between. There are 15 residues in the CDR3. CDR3 sequence: CASSLQVGYTGELFF. The CDR3 DNA reads as TGTGCCAGCAGCTTACAGGTCGGATACACCGGGGAGCTGTTTTTT.

The chain combines TRBV10-3 with TRBJ2-2, with 11 bases that match TRBD2. V dropped 2 bases and J dropped 7; count of bases not matched to a gene: 12. This CDR3 contains 18 residues. Germline lookup yields CDR1 ENHRY and CDR2 SYGVKD. The CDR3 region is CAISEPNPGLAVGGELFF. CDR3 sequence (DNA): TGTGCCATCAGTGAGCCAAATCCGGGACTAGCGGTAGGCGGGGAGCTGTTTTTT.

This clonotype has a handful of counts. The chain recombines TRBV7-2 with TRBJ2-7, with 7 bases identical to TRBD2. This CDR3 is 13 amino acids long. Germline CDR1 is SGHTA and CDR2 is FQGNSA. With 3 bases clipped from V and 3 bases from J, the junction kept 2 bases outside the gene matches. CDR3 in amino acids: CASSFAGVYEQYF. The CDR3 bases are TGTGCCAGCAGCTTCGCGGGAGTCTACGAGCAGTACTTC.

This clonotype has more than one count but fewer than ten. The chain carries TRBV7-6 and TRBJ2-5; either TRBD1 or TRBD2 may supply D (5 bases each). V lost 4 bases to trimming and J lost 4 bases, with 16 bases between them. CDR3 size: 15 residues. CDR1 and CDR2 (germline): SGHVS, FNYEAQ. The CDR3 loop is CASSSLGANGETQYF. In DNA form, the CDR3 reads TGTGCCAGCAGCTCCCTCGGGGCAAATGGAGAGACCCAGTACTTC. Looking up the rest from reference TRBV7-6 and TRBJ2-5 gives the full variable domain: GAGVSQSPRYKVTKRGQDVALRCDPISGHVSLYWYRQALGQGPEFLTYFNYEAQQDKSGLPNDRFSAERPEGSISTLTIQRTEQRDSAMYRCASSSLGANGETQYFGPGTRLLVL.

This chain joins TRBV7-2 and TRBJ1-2; no firm D call. Germline assignment: CDR1 SGHTA and CDR2 FQGNSA. Trimming cost V 1 base and J 8 bases, with 8 bases left between them. The CDR3 contains 12 residues. CDR3 in DNA: TGTGCCAGCAGCTTAGAGAGTGGAGGCTACACCTTC. Translation: CASSLESGGYTF.

The rearrangement links TRBV30 to TRBJ2-3; D may be TRBD2 (5 bases). This CDR3 has 12 amino acids. The V gene's germline CDR1 is GTSNPN and CDR2 SVGIG (reference sequence). V dropped 4 bases and J dropped 3 bases, with 8 bases sitting between them. The CDR3 protein is CAWKGGTDTQYF. In DNA form, the CDR3 reads TGTGCCTGGAAAGGAGGAACAGATACGCAGTATTTT.

The J gene is TRBJ2-3, the V gene TRBV6-2 or TRBV6-3, with D possibly called TRBD1 or TRBD2 (6 bases each). The germline V and J ends were trimmed by 6 bases and 4 bases, with 11 bases remaining between them. CDR1 MNHEY and CDR2 SVGEGT come from the germline V gene. The CDR3 is 13 residues long. The CDR3 DNA reads TGTGCCAGCAGCATGGAGGGGGCAGATACGCAGTATTTT. Amino acid sequence: CASSMEGADTQYF.